What follows describes a single TCR beta chain. This clonotype has a count of ten or more. It lacks a known antigen. No much larger clone exists at a distance of one base, and base qualities are not known. The library was prepared using 5' RACE. This sample was sequenced with an Illumina HiSeq 2000. Template switching introduced a universal primer binding site; the final cDNA contained a unique molecular identifier, enabling accurate counting of TCR cDNA molecules. First-strand cDNA for TCR alpha and beta chains was synthesized from specific primers in the conserved constant-segment region. To control for contamination, every cDNA library was double barcoded, receiving both a SMART-Mk sample barcode and Illumina barcodes. TruSeq adapter sequences, together with Illumina sample barcodes, were added in two successive PCR steps. TCR alpha and beta cDNA libraries were sequenced on the Illumina HiSeq platform with custom primers. Under the source paper's analysis protocol: Raw reads were processed with MiGEC to extract unique molecular identifiers, and MiXCR was used to determine CDR3 positions. For each individual, recombination models were inferred using an EM algorithm with the repgenHMM and IGoR tools. The tcR package in R was used for shared clonotype analysis, with sharing normalized by the product of cloneset sizes. Out-of-frame nonproductive sequences were analyzed to study raw recombination free of thymic and clonal selection effects. TCRdb passed the public sequencing reads through fastp at Q25 and MiXCR, retaining productive beta sequences. Duplicate CDR3 protein sequences are folded into a single record with the most common DNA and genes. The V and J calls here are based on TCRdb, not the publication. This sample gives hundreds of thousands of distinct CDR3 sequences in total; around 8.1% of them show up just once. Less than 2% of the sample goes to the ten largest clones.

All donors were healthy Caucasians. Three pairs of female monozygotic twins, all aged about 18 to 30 years, made up the twin cohort. Using Miltenyi CD45RO+ enrichment and human naive T-cell isolation kits, memory (CD45RO+) and naive T cells were isolated from PBMC. The data were taken from a study of identical twins (dated by TCRdb to the mid-2010s). Regarding the study in general: TCR alpha and beta repertoires from monozygotic twins, unrelated adults of various ages and cord blood were deep-sequenced to test whether fetal clonotypes persist. To rule out contamination, the twin experiments were replicated at different times with different library preparation protocols. Overall results and qualifications from the work: The excess sharing between twins in beta out-of-frame sequences was weaker because fewer shared sequences reduced the signal-to-noise ratio. Zero-insertion analyses could be partly confounded by invariant T cells such as MAIT and iNKT, although diverse VJ usage argued against such confounding for most clonotypes. Conclusions relied on cross-sectional statistical analysis, since the same donors could not be followed over many years. Compared with coincidental sharing between unrelated individuals, out-of-frame TCR alpha sequences shared between twins showed an excess of sequences with low generation probability. In monozygotic twins, recombination models systematically underestimated out-of-frame TCR alpha sharing, but the models matched the sharing seen between unrelated individuals. Fewer insertions were carried by abundant cord blood beta clonotypes; a weaker similar trend was observed in young adult naive repertoires, while no such trend was observed in memory repertoires.

V ends up 4 bases short and J 4 bases short, with an unmatched junction base count of 5. In the germline V gene (reference sequence), CDR1 corresponds to LGHDT and CDR2 to YNNKEL. The CDR3 starts with the cysteine, ends with the phenylalanine, and has 16 residues. The only DNA kept is the CDR3, 48 bases in frame from the first base. This sample also appeared in a second study, on yellow fever vaccine responses in identical twins. The second source states: The T cell response to vaccination in identical twins was reported by the authors to appear partly convergent and partly personalized. Focusing on identical twins, the study followed the T cell clones that responded to the vaccine, and did so with precision.

Sequencing was carried out using memory (CD45RO+) T cells sorted from blood. The cell subset or site label corresponds to: CD45RO+ enriched T cells. This clonotype originated in a woman aged 18-29 years in good health. Rearrangement joined TRBV3-1 to TRBJ2-3, and TRBD2 aligns with 13 junction nucleotides. The nucleotide sequence is given as TGTGCCAGCAGCCGTCGAACTAGCGGGAGGGCAGATACGCAGTATTTT. This encodes CASSRRTSGRADTQYF.